Detailed here is one TCR beta chain. Other DNA sequences of this sample code for an identical CDR3. This specimen comes from a study of blood T cell repertoires in COVID-19. Study background: T cells, B-cell-depleted T cells, or PBMCs supplied cDNA or gDNA.

The method was immunoSEQ multiplex PCR; TCRdb's version includes in-frame clones alone and lacks a portion of them. In the table there are about 280,000 clones, 90% of which are singletons. The CDR3 length is 14 residues. V was pared by 2 bases and J by 5 bases, with 8 bases between. Germline lookup yields CDR1 SGHRS and CDR2 YFSETQ. The origin of this receptor is a woman younger than 35 with acute COVID-19. Sequenced material: PBMCs or T cells enriched from blood (not recorded which). This sequence joins TRBV5-1 and TRBJ1-6; D is unclear. CDR3 nucleotide sequence: TGCGCCAGCAGCTTCGGCGGGGATAATTCACCCCTCCACTTT. Translation: CASSFGGDNSPLHF. The whole variable domain, remainder taken from reference TRBV5-1 and TRBJ1-6, is KAGVTQTPRYLIKTRGQQVTLSCSPISGHRSVSWYQQTPGQGLQFLFEYFSETQRNKGNFPGRFSGRQFSNSRSEMNVSTLELGDSALYLCASSFGGDNSPLHFGNGTRLTVT.